Listed below are T cell receptor beta chains from one sample, sequenced in a study of cytomegalovirus exposure and HLA in healthy donors. Clones were read by immunoSEQ multiplex PCR, and TCRdb kept only the in-frame ones, dropping some. The sample yields over 150,000 clones, approximately 76% seen once. The specimen sequenced was PBMCs. The receptors come from a young woman in good health and CMV-seropositive. CDR3s leave out the opening cysteine and the closing phenylalanine or tryptophan. The order of the fields is D gene, CDR3 length, J gene, V gene, CDR3 protein. A D gene is named only where the DNA matches it firmly.

>-|11|TRBJ2-3|TRBV7-9
ASSSPVTDTQY
>TRBD2|18|TRBJ2-5|TRBV18
ASSPFQGLAGGPRGETQY
>-|13|TRBJ1-4|TRBV5-3
ARSFHRVGNEKLF
>TRBD2|12|TRBJ2-1|TRBV30
AWSDSGTYNEQF
>-|10|TRBJ1-2|TRBV5-1
ASSPQTDRYT
>TRBD1|13|TRBJ1-6|TRBV18
ASSPRQGYNSPLH
>TRBD1|13|TRBJ1-2|TRBV7-2
ASSSDSGTGGGYT
>-|11|TRBJ2-7|TRBV7-2
ASRDGIIGEQY
>TRBD1|14|TRBJ2-5|TRBV9
ASSVGGTGGGETQY
>TRBD1|13|TRBJ2-1|TRBV5-4
ASSSGTGTYNEQF
>TRBD1|12|TRBJ2-3|TRBV29-1
SVYPDRDPDTQY
>TRBD2|14|TRBJ2-3|TRBV7-2
ASSLYLGGSTDTQY
>TRBD2|11|TRBJ2-4|TRBV5-1
ASSSGLAGGQY
>-|10|TRBJ2-7|TRBV6-5
ASSYYRSEQY
>TRBD1|14|TRBJ1-1|TRBV7-8
ASSNRDRGLNTEAF
>TRBD1|10|TRBJ2-5|TRBV5-6
ASRTGGETQY
>TRBD2|13|TRBJ2-1|TRBV18
ASSPPAGGVDEQF
>-|12|TRBJ2-5|TRBV5-4
ASNSQGREETQY
>TRBD1|11|TRBJ1-1|TRBV10-3
AISAGGDTEAF
>TRBD1|13|TRBJ2-1|TRBV11-2
ASSPGTGFYNEQF
>-|10|TRBJ1-1|TRBV18
ASSLTGSEAF
>-|15|TRBJ1-4|TRBV9
ASSPSTGPSTNEKLF
>-|14|TRBJ2-1|TRBV28
ASSPGGGEAPGEQF
>-|13|TRBJ2-5|TRBV6-4
ASSSKAGGEETQY
>TRBD2|14|-|TRBV11-1
ASSWAAGGSSYEQY
>TRBD2|14|TRBJ2-1|TRBV4-2
ASSPDGLATDSEQF
>TRBD1|13|TRBJ2-2|TRBV4-3
ASSQRQGETGELF
>TRBD1|15|-|TRBV18
ASSPSRGTGITYEQY
>TRBD1|16|TRBJ1-6|TRBV6-1
ASSEFLGQGRVNSPLH
>-|10|TRBJ1-2|TRBV5-1
ASRETDYGYT
>TRBD1|13|TRBJ2-7|TRBV28
ASSLTGSGSYEQY
>TRBD1|12|TRBJ2-7|TRBV6-5
ASRPWDRGYEQY
>-|10|TRBJ2-7|TRBV28
ATERGSYEQY